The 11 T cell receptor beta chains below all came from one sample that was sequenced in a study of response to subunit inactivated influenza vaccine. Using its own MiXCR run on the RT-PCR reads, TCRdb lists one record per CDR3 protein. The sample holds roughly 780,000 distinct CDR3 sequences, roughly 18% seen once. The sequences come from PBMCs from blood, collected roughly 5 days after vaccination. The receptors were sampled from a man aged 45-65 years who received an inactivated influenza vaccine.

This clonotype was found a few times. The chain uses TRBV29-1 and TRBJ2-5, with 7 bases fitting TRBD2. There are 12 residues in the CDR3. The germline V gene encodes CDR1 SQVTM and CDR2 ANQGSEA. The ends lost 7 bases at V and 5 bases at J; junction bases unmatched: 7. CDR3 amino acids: CSARLALETQYF. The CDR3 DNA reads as TGCAGCGCCCGACTAGCTCTGGAGACCCAGTACTTC.

CDR3 sequence (DNA): TGCAGTGCTAGAGATTTGGAAGAGCTTAACCTCTACGAGCAGTACTTC. Its translation is CSARDLEELNLYEQYF. The chain recombines TRBV20-1 with TRBJ2-7; unclear D gene. This CDR3 is 16 amino acids long. In germline, CDR1 is DFQATT, CDR2 SNEGSKA (reference sequence). V shed 0 bases and J shed 3 bases, with 18 bases lying between them.

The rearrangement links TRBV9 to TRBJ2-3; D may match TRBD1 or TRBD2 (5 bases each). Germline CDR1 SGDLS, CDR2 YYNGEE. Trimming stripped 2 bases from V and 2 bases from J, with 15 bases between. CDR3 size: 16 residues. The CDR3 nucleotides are TGTGCCAGCAGCGTCCGAGGGCCAGGGTTCACAGATACGCAGTATTTT. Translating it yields CASSVRGPGFTDTQYF.

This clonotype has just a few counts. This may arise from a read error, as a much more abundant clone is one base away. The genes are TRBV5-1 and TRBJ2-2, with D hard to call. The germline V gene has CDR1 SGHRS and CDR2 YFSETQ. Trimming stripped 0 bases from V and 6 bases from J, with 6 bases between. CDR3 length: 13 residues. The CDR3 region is CASSLAESGELFF. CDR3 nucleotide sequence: TGCGCCAGCAGCTTGGCTGAGTCCGGGGAGCTGTTTTTT. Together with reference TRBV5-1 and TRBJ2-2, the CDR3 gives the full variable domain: KAGVTQTPRYLIKTRGQQVTLSCSPISGHRSVSWYQQTPGQGLQFLFEYFSETQRNKGNFPGRFSGRQFSNSRSEMNVSTLELGDSALYLCASSLAESGELFFGEGSRLTVL.

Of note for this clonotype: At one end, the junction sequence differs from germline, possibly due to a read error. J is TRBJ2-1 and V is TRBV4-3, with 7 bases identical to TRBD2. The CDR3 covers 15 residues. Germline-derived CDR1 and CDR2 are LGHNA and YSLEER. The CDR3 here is CARSLAGGSGNEQFF. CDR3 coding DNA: TGCGCCAGAAGCCTGGCCGGGGGGTCGGGTAATGAGCAGTTCTTC.

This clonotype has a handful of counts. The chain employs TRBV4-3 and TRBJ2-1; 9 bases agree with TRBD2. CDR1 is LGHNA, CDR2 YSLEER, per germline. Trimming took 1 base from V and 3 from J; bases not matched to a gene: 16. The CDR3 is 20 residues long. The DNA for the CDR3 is TGCGCCAGCAGCCAAGGAGGGAGATTCGCTAGCGGGGATCTCTACAATGAGCAGTTCTTC. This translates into CASSQGGRFASGDLYNEQFF.

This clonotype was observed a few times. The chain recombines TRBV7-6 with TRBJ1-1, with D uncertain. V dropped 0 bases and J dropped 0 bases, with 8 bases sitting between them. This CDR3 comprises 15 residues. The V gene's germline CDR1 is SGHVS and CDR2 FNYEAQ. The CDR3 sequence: CASSLAADMNTEAFF. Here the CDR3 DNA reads TGTGCCAGCAGCTTAGCGGCAGATATGAACACTGAAGCTTTCTTT.

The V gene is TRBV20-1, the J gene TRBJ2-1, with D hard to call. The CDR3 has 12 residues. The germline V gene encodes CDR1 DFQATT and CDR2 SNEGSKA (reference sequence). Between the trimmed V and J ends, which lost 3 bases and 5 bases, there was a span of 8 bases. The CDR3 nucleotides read TGCAGTGCTAGTATCCCTCACAATGAGCAGTTCTTC. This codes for CSASIPHNEQFF.

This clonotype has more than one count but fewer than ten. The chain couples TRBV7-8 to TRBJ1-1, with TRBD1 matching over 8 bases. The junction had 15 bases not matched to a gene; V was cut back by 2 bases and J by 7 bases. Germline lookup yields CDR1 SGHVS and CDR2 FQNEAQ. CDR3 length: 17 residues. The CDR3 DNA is TGTGCCAGCAGCTTATTGCCGCATACAACAGGGGGGGGTGAAGCTTTCTTT. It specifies CASSLLPHTTGGGEAFF.

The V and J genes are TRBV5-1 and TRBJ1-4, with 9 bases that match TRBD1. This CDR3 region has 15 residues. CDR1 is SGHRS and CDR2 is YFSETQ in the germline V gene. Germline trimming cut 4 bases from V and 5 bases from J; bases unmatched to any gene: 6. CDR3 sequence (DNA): TGCGCCAGCAGCGAGGGCGGGACAGGGAATGAAAAACTGTTTTTT. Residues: CASSEGGTGNEKLFF.

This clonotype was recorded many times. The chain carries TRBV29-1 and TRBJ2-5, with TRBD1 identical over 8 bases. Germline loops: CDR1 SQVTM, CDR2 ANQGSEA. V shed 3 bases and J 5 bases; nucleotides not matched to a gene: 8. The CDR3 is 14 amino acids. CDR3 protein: CSVEETGGWETQYF. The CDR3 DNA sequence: TGCAGCGTTGAGGAAACAGGGGGGTGGGAGACCCAGTACTTC.